This T cell receptor (beta chain) was found in a study of blood T cell repertoires in COVID-19. The wider study: From T cells, B-cell-depleted T cells, or PBMCs came the material, which was cDNA or gDNA.

In the original workflow: The authors estimated nucleated cell counts from reference gene primer amplification. Some clones are missing from TCRdb's copy, which holds only in-frame ones; the method was immunoSEQ multiplex PCR. Clonal size and the V and J genes are those of that table, whereas D and trimming came from the DNA. The sample shows around 320,000 clones, 65% to 90% of them seen only once. This CDR3 spans 15 amino acids. Germline-derived CDR1 and CDR2 are LGHNT and FRNRAP. V lost 4 bases to trimming and J lost 5 bases; unmatched junction nucleotides: 5. This clone was detected only a few times.

The V call is TRBV12-5, the J call TRBJ1-6, with 7 bases matching TRBD1. This clonotype was obtained from a human donor in a cohort sampled during active COVID-19. The sequenced sample was peripheral blood. CDR3 bases: TGTGCTAGTGGTTCGACAGGGAAAAATAATTCACCCCTCCACTTT. It encodes CASGSTGKNNSPLHF.